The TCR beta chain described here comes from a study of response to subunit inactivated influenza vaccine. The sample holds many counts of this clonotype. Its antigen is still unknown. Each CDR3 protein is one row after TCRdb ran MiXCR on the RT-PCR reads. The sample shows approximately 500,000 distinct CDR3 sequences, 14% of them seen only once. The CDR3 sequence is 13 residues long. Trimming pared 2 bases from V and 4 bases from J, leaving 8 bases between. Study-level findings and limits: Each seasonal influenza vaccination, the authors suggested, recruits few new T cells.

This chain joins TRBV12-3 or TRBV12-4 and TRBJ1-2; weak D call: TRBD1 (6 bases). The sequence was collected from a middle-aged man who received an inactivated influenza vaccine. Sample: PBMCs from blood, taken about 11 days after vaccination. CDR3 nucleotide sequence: TGTGCCAGCAGTTTACAGGGGCCCTATGGCTACACCTTC. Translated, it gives CASSLQGPYGYTF.